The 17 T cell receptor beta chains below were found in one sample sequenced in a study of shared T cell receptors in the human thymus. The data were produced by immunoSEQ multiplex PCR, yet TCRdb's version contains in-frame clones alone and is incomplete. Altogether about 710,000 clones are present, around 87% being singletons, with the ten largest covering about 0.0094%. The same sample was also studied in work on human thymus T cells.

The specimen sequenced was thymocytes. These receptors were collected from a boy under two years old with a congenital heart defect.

The chain's CDR3 is CASSLAGGFSEAFF. The CDR3, as DNA: TGTGCCAGCAGTTTAGCTGGGGGCTTCTCTGAAGCTTTCTTT. J is TRBJ1-1 and V is TRBV27; D might be TRBD1 (6 bases). The CDR3 contains 14 residues. Trimming removed 2 bases at V and 6 bases at J, with 13 bases between. Per germline, CDR1 MNHEY and CDR2 SMNVEV (reference sequence).

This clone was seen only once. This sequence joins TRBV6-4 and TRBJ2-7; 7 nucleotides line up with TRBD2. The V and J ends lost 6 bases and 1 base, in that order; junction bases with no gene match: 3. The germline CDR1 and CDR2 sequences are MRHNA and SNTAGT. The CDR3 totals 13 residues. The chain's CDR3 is CASSRLASYEQYF. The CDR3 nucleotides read TGTGCCAGCAGCCGACTAGCATCCTACGAGCAGTACTTC.

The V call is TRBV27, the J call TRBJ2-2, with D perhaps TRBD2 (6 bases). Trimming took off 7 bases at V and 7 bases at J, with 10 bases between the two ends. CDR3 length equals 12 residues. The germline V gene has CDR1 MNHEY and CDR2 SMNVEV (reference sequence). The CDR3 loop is CASTSAGGELFF. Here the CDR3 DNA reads TGTGCCAGCACCTCAGCGGGCGGGGAGCTGTTTTTT.

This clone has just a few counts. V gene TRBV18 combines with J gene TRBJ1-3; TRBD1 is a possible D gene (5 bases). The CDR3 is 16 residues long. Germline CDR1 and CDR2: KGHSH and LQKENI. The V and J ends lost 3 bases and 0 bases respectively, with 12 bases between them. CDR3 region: CASSPAPGNSGNTIYF. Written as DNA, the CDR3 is TGTGCCAGCTCACCTGCCCCAGGGAACTCTGGAAACACCATATATTTT.

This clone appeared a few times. The CDR3 loop is CASSFDRYYEQYF. The CDR3 bases are TGCGCCAGCAGCTTTGACAGATACTACGAGCAGTACTTC. The rearrangement uses TRBV5-1 and TRBJ2-5; a weak D match, TRBD1 (5 bases). Near its end, the DNA agrees better with TRBJ2-7, so the J call may be wrong. Germline CDR1 and CDR2: SGHRS and YFSETQ. This CDR3 has 13 amino acids.

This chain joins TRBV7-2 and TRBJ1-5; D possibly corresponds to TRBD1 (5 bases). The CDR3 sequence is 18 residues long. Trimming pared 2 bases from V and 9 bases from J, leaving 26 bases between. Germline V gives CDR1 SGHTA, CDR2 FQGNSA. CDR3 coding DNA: TGTGCCAGCAGCTTATCAGTTAGGGGAACCCATTTCCGTCCGCCCCAGCATTTT. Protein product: CASSLSVRGTHFRPPQHF.

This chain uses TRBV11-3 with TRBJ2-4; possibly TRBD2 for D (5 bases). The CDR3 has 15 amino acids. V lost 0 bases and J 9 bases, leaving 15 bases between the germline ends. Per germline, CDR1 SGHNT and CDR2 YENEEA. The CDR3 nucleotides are TGTGCCAGCAGCTTAGATCCCCGGCAGGCGGGCATTCAGTACTTC. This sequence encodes CASSLDPRQAGIQYF.

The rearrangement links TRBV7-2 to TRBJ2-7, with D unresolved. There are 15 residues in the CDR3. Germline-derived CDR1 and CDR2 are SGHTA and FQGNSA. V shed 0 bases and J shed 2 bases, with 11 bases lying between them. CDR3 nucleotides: TGTGCCAGCAGCTTAGCGCGTTGCCCGGCCTACGAGCAGTACTTC. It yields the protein CASSLARCPAYEQYF.

CDR3 sequence reads: CASSSPSGSSYNEQFF. In nucleotides, the CDR3 is TGTGCCAGCAGTTCCCCTAGCGGCAGCTCCTACAATGAGCAGTTCTTC. The chain uses TRBV27 and TRBJ2-1, with 7 bases that match TRBD2. Germline CDR1 and CDR2: MNHEY and SMNVEV (reference sequence). The CDR3 is 16 amino acids. J was trimmed by 0 bases and V by 4 bases; bases with no gene match: 6.

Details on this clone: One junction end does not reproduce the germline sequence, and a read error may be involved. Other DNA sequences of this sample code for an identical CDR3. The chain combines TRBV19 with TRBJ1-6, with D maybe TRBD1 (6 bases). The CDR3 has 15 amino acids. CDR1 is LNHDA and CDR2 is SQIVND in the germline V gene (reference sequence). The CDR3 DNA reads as TGTGCCAGTAGTATAGCGGGGGGCCGTAATTCCCCCCTCCACTTT. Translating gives CASSIAGGRNSPLHF.

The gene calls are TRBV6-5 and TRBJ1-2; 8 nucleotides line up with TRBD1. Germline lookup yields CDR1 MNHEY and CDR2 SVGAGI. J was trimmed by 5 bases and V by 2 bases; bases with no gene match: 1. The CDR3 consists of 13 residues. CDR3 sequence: CASSYRTGYGYTF. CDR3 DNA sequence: TGTGCCAGCAGTTACCGGACAGGGTATGGCTACACCTTC.

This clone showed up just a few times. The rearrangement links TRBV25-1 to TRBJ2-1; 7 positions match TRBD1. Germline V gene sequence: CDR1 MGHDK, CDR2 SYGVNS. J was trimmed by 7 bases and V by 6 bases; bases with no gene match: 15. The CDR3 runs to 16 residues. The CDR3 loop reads CASRPSGQNPGNEQFF. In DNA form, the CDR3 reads TGTGCCAGCAGGCCTTCGGGACAGAACCCTGGGAATGAGCAGTTCTTC.

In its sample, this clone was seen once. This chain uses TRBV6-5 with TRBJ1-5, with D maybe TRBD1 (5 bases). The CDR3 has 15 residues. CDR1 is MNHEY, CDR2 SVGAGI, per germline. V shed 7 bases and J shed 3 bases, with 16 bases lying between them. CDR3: CASTLDPTVNQPQHF. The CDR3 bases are TGTGCCAGCACCTTAGATCCGACAGTCAATCAGCCCCAGCATTTT.

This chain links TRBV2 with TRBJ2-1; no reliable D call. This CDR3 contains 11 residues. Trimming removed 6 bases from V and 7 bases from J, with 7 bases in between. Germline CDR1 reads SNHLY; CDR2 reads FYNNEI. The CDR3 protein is CASRLSNEQFF. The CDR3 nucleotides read TGTGCCAGCAGACTGAGTAATGAGCAGTTCTTC.

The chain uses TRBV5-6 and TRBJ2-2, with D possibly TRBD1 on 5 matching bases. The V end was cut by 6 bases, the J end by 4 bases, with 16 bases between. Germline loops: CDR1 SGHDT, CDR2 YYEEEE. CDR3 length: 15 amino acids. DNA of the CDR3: TGTGCCAGCAACAGAACAGGATGCCTCACCGGGGAGCTGTTTTTT. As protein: CASNRTGCLTGELFF. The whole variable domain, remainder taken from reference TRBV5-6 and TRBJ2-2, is DAGVTQSPTHLIKTRGQQVTLRCSPKSGHDTVSWYQQALGQGPQFIFQYYEEEERQRGNFPDRFSGHQFPNYSSELNVNALLLGDSALYLCASNRTGCLTGELFFGEGSRLTVL.

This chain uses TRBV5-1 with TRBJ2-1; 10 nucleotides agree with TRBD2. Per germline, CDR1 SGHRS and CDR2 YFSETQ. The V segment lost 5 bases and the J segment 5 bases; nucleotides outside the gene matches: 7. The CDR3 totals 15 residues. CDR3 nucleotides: TGCGCCAGCAGAAGCAGCGGGGGGGCCCACAATGAGCAGTTCTTC. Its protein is CASRSSGGAHNEQFF. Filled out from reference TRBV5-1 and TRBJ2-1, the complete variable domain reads KAGVTQTPRYLIKTRGQQVTLSCSPISGHRSVSWYQQTPGQGLQFLFEYFSETQRNKGNFPGRFSGRQFSNSRSEMNVSTLELGDSALYLCASRSSGGAHNEQFFGPGTRLTVL.

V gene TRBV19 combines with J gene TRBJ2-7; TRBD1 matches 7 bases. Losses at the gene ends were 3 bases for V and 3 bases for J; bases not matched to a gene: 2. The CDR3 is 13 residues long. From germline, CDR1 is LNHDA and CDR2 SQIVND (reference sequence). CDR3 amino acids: CASSIRQGYEQYF. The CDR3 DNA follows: TGTGCCAGTAGTATTCGACAGGGCTACGAGCAGTACTTC.